The following is a T cell receptor beta chain sequence with its context. The antigen is unknown. Libraries were prepared by immunoSEQ multiplex PCR; TCRdb keeps only in-frame clonotypes and omits some of them. The sample lists about 150,000 clones; more than 70% were seen once. The data derive from a study of T cell responses to AZD1222 COVID-19 vaccine. Study-level results: Sampled repertoires all dated from after the peak T cell response. Clonal diversity may have been underestimated in mostly white British donors. Regions 160-218 and 743-854 held dominance among vaccine-associated CD4 TCRs, which spanned spike. Reports say nearly half of spike-specific TCRs go after unmutated variant regions.

The TCR sequence derives from an adult who received the AZD1222 COVID-19 vaccine. The sample in question was peripheral blood, obtained 28 days after the second AZD1222 dose.

CDR3: CASSLNRGHSNQPQHF. The CDR3 DNA reads TGTGCCAGCAGCCTGAACAGGGGCCATAGCAATCAGCCCCAGCATTTT. The V and J genes are TRBV5-8 and TRBJ1-5; 7 bases match TRBD1. From germline, CDR1 is SGHTS and CDR2 YDEGEE. V was clipped by 4 bases and J by 0 bases; unmatched bases: 7. The CDR3 sequence is 16 residues long.